This T cell receptor beta chain was recovered during a study of T cell changes during pregnancy in multiple sclerosis. Germline V gene data show CDR1 as SGHRS and CDR2 as YFSETQ. V gave up 5 bases and J gave up 4 bases; unmatched junction bases: 9. The CDR3 covers 16 residues. This table comes from immunoSEQ multiplex PCR, and its TCRdb copy is limited to in-frame clones, with some not included. This table holds tens of thousands of clones, around nine tenths found once. This chain connects TRBV5-1 to TRBJ2-1, with 10 bases aligning to TRBD2. The specimen comprised CD8+ T cells from peripheral blood mononuclear cells, sampled before pregnancy. This receptor was taken from a female donor with multiple sclerosis, enrolled in a pregnancy study. The CDR3: CASSFGRTSGYNEQFF. The CDR3 nucleotides are TGCGCCAGCAGTTTTGGTAGGACTAGCGGTTACAATGAGCAGTTCTTC.